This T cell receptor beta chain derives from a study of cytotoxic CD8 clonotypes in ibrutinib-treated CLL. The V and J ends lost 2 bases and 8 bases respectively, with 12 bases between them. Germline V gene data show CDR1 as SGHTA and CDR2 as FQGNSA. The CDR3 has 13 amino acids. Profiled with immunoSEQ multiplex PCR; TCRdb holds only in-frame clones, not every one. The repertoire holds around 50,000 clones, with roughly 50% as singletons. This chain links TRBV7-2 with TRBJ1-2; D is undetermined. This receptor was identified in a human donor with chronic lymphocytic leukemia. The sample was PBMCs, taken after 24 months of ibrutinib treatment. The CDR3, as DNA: TGTGCCAGCAGCTTATTCCCCGGCCTCGGCTACACCTTC. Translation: CASSLFPGLGYTF.